This T cell receptor beta chain was retrieved from a study of control samples from healthy donors and cancer patients. Libraries were prepared by immunoSEQ multiplex PCR; TCRdb keeps only in-frame clonotypes and omits some of them. The sample lists some 13,000 clones, around four fifths occurring once. This clone was recorded once. The CDR3 is 14 amino acids. Germline assignment: CDR1 SGHRS and CDR2 YFSETQ. V gave up 3 bases and J gave up 9 bases; unmatched junction bases: 4. Sequenced material: formalin-fixed, paraffin-embedded tissue. V usage is TRBV5-1 and J usage is TRBJ2-1; TRBD1 matches at 12 bases. The receptor comes from a male donor with melanoma. CDR3 region: CASSSGTGGLEQFF. The DNA for the CDR3 is TGCGCCAGCAGCTCTGGGACAGGGGGCCTTGAGCAGTTCTTC.